This T cell receptor beta chain was sequenced for a study of naive CD8 T cells in extremely preterm neonates. Germline V CDR1 and CDR2: MNHEY, SMNVEV (reference sequence). V dropped 5 bases and J dropped 6; count of bases not matched to a gene: 10. The CDR3 consists of 15 residues. In regard to this clone: Its antigen is undetermined.

Sorting kept Annexin V-negative CD3+CD8+CD45RA+CCR7+ naive T cells. The table came from immunoSEQ multiplex PCR; TCRdb's copy has only in-frame clones and leaves some out. The sample yields approximately 7,400 clones, roughly 98% seen once. The study's findings and limits: Relative to older groups, preterm infants had shorter, less trimmed CDR3s with fewer N additions.

Sequenced input: naive CD8+ T cells from blood. This chain joins TRBV27 and TRBJ2-1, with 7 bases fitting TRBD2. The TCR was taken from a human donor in good health. For the CDR3, the DNA is TGTGCCAGCAGTGCTGACCGATGGGGGGGCAATGAGCAGTTCTTC. This translates into CASSADRWGGNEQFF.